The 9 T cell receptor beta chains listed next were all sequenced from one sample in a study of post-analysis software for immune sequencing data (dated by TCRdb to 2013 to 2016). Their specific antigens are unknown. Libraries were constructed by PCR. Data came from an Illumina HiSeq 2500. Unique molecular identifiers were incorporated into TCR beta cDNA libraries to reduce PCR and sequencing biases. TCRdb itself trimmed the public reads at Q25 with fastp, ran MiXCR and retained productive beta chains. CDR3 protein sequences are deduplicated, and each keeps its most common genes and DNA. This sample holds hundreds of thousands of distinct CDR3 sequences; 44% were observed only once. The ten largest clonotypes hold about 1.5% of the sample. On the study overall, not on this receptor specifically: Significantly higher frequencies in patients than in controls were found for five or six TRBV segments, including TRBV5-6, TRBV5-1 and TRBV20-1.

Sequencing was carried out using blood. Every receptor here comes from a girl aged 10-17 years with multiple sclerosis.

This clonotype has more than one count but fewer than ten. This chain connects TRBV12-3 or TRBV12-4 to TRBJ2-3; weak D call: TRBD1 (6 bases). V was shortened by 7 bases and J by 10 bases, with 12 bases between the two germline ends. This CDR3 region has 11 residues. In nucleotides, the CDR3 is TGTGCCAGCACCTCTGGGGGCTCGCAGTATTTT. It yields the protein CASTSGGSQYF.

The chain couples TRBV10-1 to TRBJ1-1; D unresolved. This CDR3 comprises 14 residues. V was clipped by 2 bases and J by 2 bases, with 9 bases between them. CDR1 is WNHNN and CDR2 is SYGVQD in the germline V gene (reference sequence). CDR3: CASSEPRANTEAFF. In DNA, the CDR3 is TGCGCCAGCAGTGAGCCTCGGGCCAACACTGAAGCTTTCTTT.

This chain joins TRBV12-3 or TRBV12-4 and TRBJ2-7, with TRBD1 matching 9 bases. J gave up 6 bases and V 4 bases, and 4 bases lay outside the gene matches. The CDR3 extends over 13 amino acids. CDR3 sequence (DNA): TGTGCCAGCAGTTACAGGGGGCGCGGCGAGCAGTACTTC. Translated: CASSYRGRGEQYF.

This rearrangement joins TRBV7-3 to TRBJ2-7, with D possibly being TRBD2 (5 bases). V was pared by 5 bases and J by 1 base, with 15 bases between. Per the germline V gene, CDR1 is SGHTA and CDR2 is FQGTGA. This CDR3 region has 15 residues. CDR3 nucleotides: TGTGCCAGCAGCCGAGGTCCGTCGGGGTCCTACGAGCAGTACTTC. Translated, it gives CASSRGPSGSYEQYF.

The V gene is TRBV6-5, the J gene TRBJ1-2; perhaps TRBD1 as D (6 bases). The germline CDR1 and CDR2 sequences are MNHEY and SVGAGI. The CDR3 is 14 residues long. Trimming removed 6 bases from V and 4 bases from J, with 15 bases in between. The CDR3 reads CASRNTGTPYGYTF. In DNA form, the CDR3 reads TGTGCCAGCAGAAATACCGGGACACCCTATGGCTACACCTTC.

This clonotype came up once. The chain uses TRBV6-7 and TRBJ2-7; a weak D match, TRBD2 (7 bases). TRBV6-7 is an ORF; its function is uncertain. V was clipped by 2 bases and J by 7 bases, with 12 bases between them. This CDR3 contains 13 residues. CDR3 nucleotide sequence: TGTGCCAGCAGTTACGGGGGGGCGCGGGAGCAGTACTTC. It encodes CASSYGGAREQYF.

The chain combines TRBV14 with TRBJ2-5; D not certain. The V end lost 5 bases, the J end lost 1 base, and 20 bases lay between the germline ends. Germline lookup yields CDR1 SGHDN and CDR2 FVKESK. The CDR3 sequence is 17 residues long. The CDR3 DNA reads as TGTGCCAGCAGCTACCCCCTCCGTCTACAGATCCAAGAGACCCAGTACTTC. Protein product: CASSYPLRLQIQETQYF.

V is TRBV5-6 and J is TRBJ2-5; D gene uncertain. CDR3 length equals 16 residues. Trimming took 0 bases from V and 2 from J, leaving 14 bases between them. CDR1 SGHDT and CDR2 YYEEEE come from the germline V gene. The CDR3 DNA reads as TGTGCCAGCAGCTTGGCTCTTACCGGAAAGCAAGAGACCCAGTACTTC. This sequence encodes CASSLALTGKQETQYF.

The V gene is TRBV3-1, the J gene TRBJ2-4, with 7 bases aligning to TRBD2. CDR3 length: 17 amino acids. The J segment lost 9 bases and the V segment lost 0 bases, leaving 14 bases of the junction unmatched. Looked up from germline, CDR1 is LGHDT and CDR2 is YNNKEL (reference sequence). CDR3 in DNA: TGTGCCAGCAGCCAAGATGCCTGGCGGGGCGGCGGGGGCATTCAGTACTTC. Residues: CASSQDAWRGGGGIQYF.